This is a list of T cell receptor beta chains from one sample in a study of CXCR3-negative and CXCR3-positive naive CD8 T cells. TCRdb re-analyzed the 5' RACE reads; it lists each CDR3 protein once, without DNA. This sample contains around 95,000 distinct CDR3 sequences. Sequenced sample: naive CXCR3+ CD8+ T cells from blood. All receptors derive from a human donor in good health. Some clones in this sample may be carry-over from other donors' samples. The CDR3 runs from the conserved cysteine through the conserved F or W.

v_gene	j_gene	CDR3aa
TRBV5-1	TRBJ2-5	CASSSTGWETQYF
TRBV7-9	TRBJ1-2	CASSFGQGLHGYTF
TRBV25-1	TRBJ2-7	CASSNRGPAGSQYF
TRBV6-6	TRBJ1-5	CASSYRRGGNQPQHF
TRBV12-5	TRBJ1-2	CASGLVGDSLNYGYTF
TRBV29-1	TRBJ2-7	CSVEGAGSSYEQYF
TRBV3-1	TRBJ1-1	CASSQVPDGNTEAFF
TRBV5-1	TRBJ2-7	CASSLGPKTYEQYF
TRBV7-9	TRBJ2-1	CASRVEYNEQFF
TRBV19	TRBJ2-1	CASHLGNEQFF
TRBV12-3/TRBV12-4	TRBJ2-4	CASSFVPSGSFNIQYF
TRBV12-3/TRBV12-4	TRBJ2-1	CASSITNYNEQFF
TRBV10-2	TRBJ1-2	CASSSFWQYGYTF
TRBV7-6	TRBJ1-5	CASSLDTPGGNQPQHF
TRBV10-3	TRBJ2-7	CAIKGTYEQYF
TRBV23-1	TRBJ2-1	CASSQSPASTSGPYNEQFF
TRBV7-9	TRBJ2-2	CASLAWGVGNTGELFF
TRBV29-1	TRBJ2-7	CSVRRTGNYEQYF
TRBV7-9	TRBJ1-1	CASSATAANTEAFF
TRBV4-3	TRBJ2-1	CASSQGTGVGSYNEQFF
TRBV27	TRBJ1-5	CASMSGTEAGQPQHF
TRBV29-1	TRBJ2-1	CSVDLPYRGLSYNEQFF
TRBV20-1	TRBJ2-1	CSARGLAGGATYNEQFF
TRBV7-2	TRBJ1-5	CASSYGQGIGQPQHF
TRBV6-6	TRBJ2-7	CASSFTPWTDPYEQYF
TRBV15	TRBJ1-5	CATSDGRRLGNQPQHF